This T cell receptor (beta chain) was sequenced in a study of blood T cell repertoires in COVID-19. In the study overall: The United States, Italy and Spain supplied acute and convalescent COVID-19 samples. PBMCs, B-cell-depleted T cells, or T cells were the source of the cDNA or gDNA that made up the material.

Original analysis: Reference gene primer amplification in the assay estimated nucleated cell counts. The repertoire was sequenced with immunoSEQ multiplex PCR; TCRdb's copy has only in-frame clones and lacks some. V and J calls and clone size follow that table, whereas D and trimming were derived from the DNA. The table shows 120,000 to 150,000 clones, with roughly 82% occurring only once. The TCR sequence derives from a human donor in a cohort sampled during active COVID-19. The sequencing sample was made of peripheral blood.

The CDR3 loop is CASSPGQGTNIQYF. CDR3 bases: TGTGCCAGCAGCCCTGGACAGGGAACAAACATTCAGTACTTC. V is TRBV7-9 and J is TRBJ2-4; TRBD1 matches 8 bases. The CDR3 has 14 residues. Germline V gene sequence: CDR1 SEHNR, CDR2 FQNEAQ (reference sequence). J lost 6 bases, V lost 5 bases, and 6 bases had no gene match. The full variable domain, completed using reference TRBV7-9 and TRBJ2-4, is DTGVSQNPRHKITKRGQNVTFRCDPISEHNRLYWYRQTLGQGPEFLTYFQNEAQLEKSRLLSDRFSAERPKGSFSTLEIQRTEQGDSAMYLCASSPGQGTNIQYFGAGTRLSVL.